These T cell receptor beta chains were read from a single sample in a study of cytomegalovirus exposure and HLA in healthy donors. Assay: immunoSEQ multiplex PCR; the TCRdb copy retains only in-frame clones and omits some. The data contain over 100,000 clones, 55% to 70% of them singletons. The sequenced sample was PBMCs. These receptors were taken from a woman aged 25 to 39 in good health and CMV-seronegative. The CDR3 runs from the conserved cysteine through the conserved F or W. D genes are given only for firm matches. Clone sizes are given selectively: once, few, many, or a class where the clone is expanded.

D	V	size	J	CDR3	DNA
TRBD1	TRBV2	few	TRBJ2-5	CASSAPTGNVGTQYF	TGTGCCAGCAGTGCACCGACAGGGAATGTGGGGACCCAGTACTTC
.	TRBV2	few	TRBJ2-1	CASSESGSSYNEQFF	TGTGCCAGCAGCGAGAGCGGTTCCTCCTACAATGAGCAGTTCTTC
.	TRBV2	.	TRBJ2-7	CASSESSGDYEQYF	TGTGCCAGCAGTGAATCTTCAGGGGACTACGAGCAGTACTTC
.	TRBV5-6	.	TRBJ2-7	CASSLGQAAYEQYF	TGTGCCAGCAGCTTGGGACAGGCCGCCTACGAGCAGTACTTC
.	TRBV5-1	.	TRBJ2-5	CASSLELQETQYF	TGCGCCAGCAGCTTGGAGCTCCAAGAGACCCAGTACTTC
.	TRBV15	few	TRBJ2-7	CATSRDVAGPLEQYF	TGTGCCACCAGCAGAGATGTGGCAGGTCCCCTCGAGCAGTACTTC
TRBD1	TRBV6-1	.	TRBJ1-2	CASTRGETGVAGYTF	TGTGCCAGCACTCGAGGGGAGACAGGGGTTGCTGGCTACACCTTC
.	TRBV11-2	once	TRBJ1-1	CASSTSESFTEAFF	TGTGCCAGCAGCACCTCAGAATCGTTCACTGAAGCTTTCTTT
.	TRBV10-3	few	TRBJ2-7	CAISPLAVTDEQYF	TGTGCCATCAGCCCCCTTGCGGTAACCGACGAGCAGTACTTC
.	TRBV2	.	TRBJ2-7	CASGASHSYEQYF	TGTGCCTCAGGGGCCTCTCACTCCTACGAGCAGTACTTC
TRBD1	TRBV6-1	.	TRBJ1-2	CASSEGQGYYGYTF	TGTGCCAGCAGTGAAGGACAGGGGTACTATGGCTACACCTTC
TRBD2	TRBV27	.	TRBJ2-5	CASSLGGLAGGETQYF	TGTGCCAGCAGTTTAGGCGGACTAGCGGGAGGAGAGACCCAGTACTTC